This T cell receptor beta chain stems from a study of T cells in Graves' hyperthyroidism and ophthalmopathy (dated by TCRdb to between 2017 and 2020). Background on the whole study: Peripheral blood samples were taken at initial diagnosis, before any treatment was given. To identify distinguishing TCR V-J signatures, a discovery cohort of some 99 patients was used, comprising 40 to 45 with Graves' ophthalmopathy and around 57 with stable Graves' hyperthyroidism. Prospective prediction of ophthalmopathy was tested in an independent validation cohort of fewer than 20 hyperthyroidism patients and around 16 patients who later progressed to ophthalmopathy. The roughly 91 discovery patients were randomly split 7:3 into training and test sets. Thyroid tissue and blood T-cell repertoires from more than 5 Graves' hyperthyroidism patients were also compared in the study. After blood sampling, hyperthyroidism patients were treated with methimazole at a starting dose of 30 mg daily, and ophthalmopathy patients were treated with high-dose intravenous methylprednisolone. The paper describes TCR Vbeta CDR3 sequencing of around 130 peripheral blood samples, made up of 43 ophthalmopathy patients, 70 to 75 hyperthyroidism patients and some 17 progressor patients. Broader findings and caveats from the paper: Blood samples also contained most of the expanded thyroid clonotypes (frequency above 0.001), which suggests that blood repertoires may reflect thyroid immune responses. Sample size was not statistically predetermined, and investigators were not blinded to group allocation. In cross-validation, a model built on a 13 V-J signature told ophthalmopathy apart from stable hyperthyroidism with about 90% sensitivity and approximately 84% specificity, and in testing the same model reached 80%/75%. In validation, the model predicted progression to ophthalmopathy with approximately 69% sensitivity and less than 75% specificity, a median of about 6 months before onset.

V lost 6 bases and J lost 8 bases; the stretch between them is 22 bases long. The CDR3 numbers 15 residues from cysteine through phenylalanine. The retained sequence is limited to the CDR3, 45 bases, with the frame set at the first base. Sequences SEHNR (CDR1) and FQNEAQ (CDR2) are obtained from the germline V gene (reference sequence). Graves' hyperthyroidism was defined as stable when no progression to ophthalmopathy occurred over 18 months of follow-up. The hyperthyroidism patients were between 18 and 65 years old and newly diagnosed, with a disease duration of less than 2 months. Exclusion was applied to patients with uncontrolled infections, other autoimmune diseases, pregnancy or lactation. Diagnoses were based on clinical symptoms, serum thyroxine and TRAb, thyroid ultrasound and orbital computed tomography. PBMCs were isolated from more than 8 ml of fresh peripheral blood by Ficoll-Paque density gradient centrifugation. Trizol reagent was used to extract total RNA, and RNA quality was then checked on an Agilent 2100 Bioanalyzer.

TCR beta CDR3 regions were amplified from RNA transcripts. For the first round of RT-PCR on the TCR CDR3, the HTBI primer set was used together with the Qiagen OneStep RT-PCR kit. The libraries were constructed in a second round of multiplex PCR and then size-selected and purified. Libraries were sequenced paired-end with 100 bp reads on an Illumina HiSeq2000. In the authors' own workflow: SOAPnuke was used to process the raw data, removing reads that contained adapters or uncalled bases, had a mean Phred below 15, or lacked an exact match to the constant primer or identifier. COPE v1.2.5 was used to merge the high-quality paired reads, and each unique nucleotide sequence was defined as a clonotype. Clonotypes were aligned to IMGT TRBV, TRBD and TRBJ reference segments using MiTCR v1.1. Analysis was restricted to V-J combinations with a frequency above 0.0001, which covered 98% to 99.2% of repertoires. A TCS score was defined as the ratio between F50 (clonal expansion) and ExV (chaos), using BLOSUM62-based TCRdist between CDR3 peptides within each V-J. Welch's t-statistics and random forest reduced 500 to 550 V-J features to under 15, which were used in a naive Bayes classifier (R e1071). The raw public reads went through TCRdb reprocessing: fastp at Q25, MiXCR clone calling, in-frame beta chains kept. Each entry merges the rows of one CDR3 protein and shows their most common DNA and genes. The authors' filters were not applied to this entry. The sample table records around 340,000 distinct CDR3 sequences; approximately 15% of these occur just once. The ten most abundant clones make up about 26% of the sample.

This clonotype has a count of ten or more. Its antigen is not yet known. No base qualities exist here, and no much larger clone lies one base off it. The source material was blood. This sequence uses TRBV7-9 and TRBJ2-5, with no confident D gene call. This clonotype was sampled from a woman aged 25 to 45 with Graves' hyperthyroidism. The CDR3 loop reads CASRPRTGSGKTQYF. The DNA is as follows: TGTGCCAGCAGACCTCGGACCGGGTCGGGTAAAACCCAGTACTTC.